This paragraph reports one T cell receptor beta chain. The sample has other DNA sequences that encode this CDR3 too. The CDR3 runs 15 residues. With V trimmed by 4 bases and J by 0 bases, 6 bases remained unmatched. Germline V gives CDR1 SGHRS, CDR2 YFSETQ. The sample belongs to a study of Ad26.COV2.S vaccination and SARS-CoV-2 variants. The assay was immunoSEQ multiplex PCR, and TCRdb's table has in-frame clones only and misses some. Of about 350,000 clones listed, approximately 84% are singletons. Sample treatment: around 19 received Ad26.COV2.S at low or high dose, single or two shots; roughly 5 received placebo; per-sample allocation not given. Specimen acquisition occurred on day 63 following the initial vaccine or placebo injection.

This specimen was peripheral blood, taken in a trial of Ad26.COV2.S vaccine versus placebo. This rearrangement joins TRBV5-1 to TRBJ2-5; 7 bases align to TRBD1. The TCR was taken from a person between 18 and 65 years old who received the Ad26.COV2.S COVID-19 vaccine or a placebo. The chain's CDR3 is CASSLTGTYQETQYF. The CDR3, as DNA: TGCGCCAGCAGCCTGACAGGGACGTACCAAGAGACCCAGTACTTC.